Listed below are T cell receptor beta chains from one sample, sequenced in a study of shared clonotypes between healthy human individuals. This table comes from immunoSEQ multiplex PCR, and its TCRdb copy is limited to in-frame clones, with some not included. The sample records more than 2 million clones, about 93% being singletons. Sequences were obtained from naive CD8+ T cells from PBMCs. The source is a man between 18 and 35 years old in good health. Some clones in this sample may be carry-over from other donors' samples. CDR3s include the opening cysteine and the closing phenylalanine or tryptophan. A D gene is named only where the DNA matches it firmly. A row's size may be missing; if present it is once, few, many or a size class.

TRBJ2-7	-	TRBV28	-	CASSSPSELISYEQYF	TGTGCCAGCAGTTCCCCCTCGGAGCTTATCTCGTACGAGCAGTACTTC
TRBJ2-2	TRBD1	TRBV19	-	CASSPGQGPTGELFF	TGTGCCAGTAGTCCCGGACAGGGACCCACCGGGGAGCTGTTTTTT
TRBJ2-6	TRBD1	TRBV10-2	-	CASSGTTGQGYSGANVLTF	TGCGCCAGCAGTGGAACTACCGGACAGGGGTACTCTGGGGCCAACGTCCTGACTTTC
TRBJ2-1	-	TRBV7-8	-	CASSLGGSLGEQFF	TGTGCCAGCAGCTTAGGGGGGTCCCTTGGTGAGCAGTTCTTC
TRBJ2-3	-	TRBV9	-	CASSGGSDTDTQYF	TGTGCCAGCAGCGGGGGTAGCGATACAGATACGCAGTATTTT
TRBJ2-1	-	TRBV6-5	-	CASSYPESNEQFF	TGTGCCAGCAGTTACCCCGAGAGCAATGAGCAGTTCTTC
TRBJ1-1	-	TRBV7-9	-	CASSYPGGRRTEAFF	TGTGCCAGCAGCTACCCGGGAGGGAGAAGGACTGAAGCTTTCTTT
TRBJ2-7	TRBD2	TRBV9	-	CASSPTLGGGEQYF	TGTGCCAGCAGCCCCACCCTCGGGGGGGGCGAGCAGTACTTC
TRBJ2-1	-	TRBV7-3	-	CASSLRGGAYNEQFF	TGTGCCAGCAGCCTACGCGGCGGAGCATACAATGAGCAGTTCTTC
TRBJ2-7	-	TRBV30	-	CAWSLGQASGEQYF	TGTGCCTGGAGTCTAGGGCAGGCCTCTGGGGAGCAGTACTTC
TRBJ2-1	-	TRBV6-1	-	CASSEIPPGLWSSYNEQFF	TGTGCCAGCAGTGAAATTCCTCCGGGGCTGTGGAGCTCCTACAATGAGCAGTTCTTC
TRBJ2-2	TRBD2	TRBV9	-	CASSTEGLAGSGELFF	TGTGCCAGCAGCACCGAGGGACTAGCGGGATCCGGGGAGCTGTTTTTT
TRBJ2-3	TRBD2	TRBV7-3	-	CASSSGTSGADTQYF	TGTGCCAGCAGCTCGGGGACTAGCGGGGCCGATACGCAGTATTTT
TRBJ1-2	TRBD1	TRBV9	-	CASSVDEDRGYNYGYTF	TGTGCCAGCAGCGTAGATGAGGACAGGGGCTATAACTATGGCTACACCTTC
TRBJ2-1	TRBD2	TRBV19	-	CASSSMTSGPYNEQFF	TGTGCCAGTAGTAGCATGACTAGCGGCCCCTACAATGAGCAGTTCTTC
TRBJ2-5	-	TRBV7-9	-	CASSWDYQETQYF	TGTGCCAGCAGCTGGGACTACCAAGAGACCCAGTACTTC
TRBJ2-2	TRBD2	TRBV7-8	-	CASSLVAGGPGGELFF	TGTGCCAGCAGCTTAGTTGCGGGAGGCCCCGGCGGGGAGCTGTTTTTT
TRBJ1-2	-	TRBV7-9	once	CASSLDRSNYGYTF	TGTGCCAGCAGCTTAGATAGGTCCAACTATGGCTACACCTTC
TRBJ1-5	-	TRBV2	-	CASSDLSVGKGRGNQPQHF	TGTGCCAGCAGCGACCTGAGTGTCGGGAAGGGGAGGGGCAATCAGCCCCAGCATTTT
TRBJ1-4	-	TRBV5-1	-	CASSATEGTNEKLFF	TGCGCCAGCAGCGCGACAGAGGGAACTAATGAAAAACTGTTTTTT
TRBJ2-7	TRBD1	TRBV28	-	CASSLTGTGGYEQYF	TGTGCCAGCAGTTTAACCGGGACAGGGGGTTACGAGCAGTACTTC